This T cell receptor beta chain was identified during a study of cytomegalovirus exposure and HLA in healthy donors. The study, taken as a whole, reports: It was likely that a cluster of highly shared sequence variants was a sequencing artifact.

The primer mix had 60 Vbeta and 13 Jbeta primers. Libraries were prepared by immunoSEQ multiplex PCR; TCRdb keeps only in-frame clonotypes and omits some of them. The sample has about 180,000 clones, 60% to 85% seen once. The CDR3 length is 16 residues. Germline CDR1 SGDLS, CDR2 YYNGEE. V gave up 3 bases and J gave up 5 bases, with 20 bases separating them. As concerns this clone: The antigen remains unidentified.

The chain joins TRBV9 to TRBJ2-5; a possible D gene is TRBD2 (6 bases). The clonotype originates from a woman in her forties or fifties in good health and CMV-seropositive. Sequenced sample: PBMCs. The DNA for the CDR3 is TGTGCCAGCAGCGCCTATGGGCAGGGAGGTCGGGAGACCCAGTACTTC. Protein sequence: CASSAYGQGGRETQYF.